Listed below are T cell receptor beta chains from one sample, sequenced in a study of beta chain features in type 1 diabetes. TCRdb's copy holds only in-frame clones and misses some; the assay was immunoSEQ multiplex PCR. The sample consists of 350,000 to 450,000 clones, roughly 14% of them appearing once. The specimen sequenced was naive CD4+ T cells from blood. These receptors were collected from a man aged 25-45 years in good health. Each CDR3 is given with its conserved first and last residue. The D gene is left open where the match is weak. Expanded clones are given a class, and other clones once, few, many or no size at all.

clone size | J gene | D gene | V gene | CDR3 protein | CDR3 DNA
- | TRBJ2-1 | - | TRBV6-1 | CASSEVPPGSYNEQFF | TGTGCCAGCAGTGAAGTTCCCCCGGGCTCCTACAATGAGCAGTTCTTC
- | TRBJ2-7 | - | TRBV20-1 | CSAASYEQYF | TGCAGTGCTGCCTCCTACGAGCAGTACTTC
- | TRBJ2-7 | - | TRBV9 | CASSVDRGTPEQYF | TGTGCCAGCAGCGTAGACCGGGGGACCCCCGAGCAGTACTTC
- | TRBJ1-2 | - | TRBV7-9 | CASSLGNHYGYTF | TGTGCCAGCAGCTTAGGGAATCACTATGGCTACACCTTC
- | TRBJ2-1 | - | TRBV19 | CASRKPPIEQFF | TGTGCCAGTAGGAAACCTCCTATAGAGCAGTTCTTC
- | TRBJ2-5 | TRBD2 | TRBV7-9 | CASSLTSGVGETQYF | TGTGCCAGCAGCTTAACTAGCGGGGTAGGAGAGACCCAGTACTTC
- | TRBJ2-7 | - | TRBV7-2 | CASSLDSGMDYEQYF | TGTGCCAGCAGCTTAGATTCGGGGATGGACTACGAGCAGTACTTC
- | TRBJ2-1 | - | TRBV7-3 | CASSQTPGNEQFF | TGTGCCAGCAGCCAAACCCCCGGGAATGAGCAGTTCTTC
- | TRBJ2-1 | TRBD2 | TRBV2 | CASIGTSGSYNEQFF | TGTGCCAGCATCGGAACTAGCGGGAGTTACAATGAGCAGTTCTTC
few | TRBJ2-3 | - | TRBV16 | CASSQFRADTQYF | TGTGCCAGCAGCCAATTTCGGGCAGATACGCAGTATTTT
few | TRBJ2-1 | TRBD2 | TRBV9 | CASSQTSGRDNEQFF | TGTGCCAGCAGCCAAACTAGCGGGAGGGACAATGAGCAGTTCTTC
- | TRBJ2-7 | TRBD1 | TRBV7-9 | CASSTTSQGNRYEQYF | TGTGCCAGCAGCACAACCTCACAGGGGAATAGGTACGAGCAGTACTTC
- | TRBJ2-1 | - | TRBV14 | CASSPSGANEQFF | TGTGCCAGCAGCCCTTCGGGAGCTAATGAGCAGTTCTTC
few | TRBJ2-1 | TRBD2 | TRBV15 | CATSLTGREVYNEQFF | TGTGCCACCAGCCTGACCGGGCGGGAGGTCTACAATGAGCAGTTCTTC
few | TRBJ1-4 | - | TRBV5-6 | CASSLGSAGEKLFF | TGTGCCAGCAGCTTGGGGTCAGCGGGTGAAAAACTGTTTTTT
few | TRBJ1-1 | - | TRBV5-6 | CASSSLGQLNTEAFF | TGTGCCAGCAGCTCCCTCGGACAGTTGAACACTGAAGCTTTCTTT
few | TRBJ1-3 | - | TRBV7-9 | CASSLFSSGNTIYF | TGTGCCAGCAGCTTATTCAGCTCTGGAAACACCATATATTTT
few | TRBJ1-6 | - | TRBV30 | CAWSGQGGSPLHF | TGTGCCTGGAGTGGGCAGGGAGGATCACCCCTCCACTTT
few | TRBJ2-7 | - | TRBV7-9 | CASSYRAGGLQDGEQYF | TGTGCCAGCAGCTATCGAGCCGGGGGGCTCCAGGATGGCGAGCAGTACTTC
few | TRBJ1-5 | - | TRBV30 | CAWSKGANQPQHF | TGTGCCTGGAGCAAAGGGGCAAATCAGCCCCAGCATTTC
- | TRBJ2-2 | - | TRBV19 | CATRGLQEKPGELFF | TGTGCCACTAGGGGGTTGCAGGAGAAACCCGGGGAGCTGTTTTTT
few | TRBJ1-2 | TRBD1 | TRBV4-3 | CASSQAAGGVYGYTF | TGCGCCAGCAGCCAAGCAGCAGGGGGCGTCTATGGCTACACCTTC